Listed here are 10 T cell receptor beta chains from one sample, sequenced in a study of blood T cell repertoires in COVID-19. Generated by immunoSEQ multiplex PCR, the TCRdb table keeps only in-frame clones and is missing some. The top ten clones hold 0.76% of a sample with approximately 200,000 clones, 94% of them seen once. Sequencing was carried out using peripheral blood. These receptor sequences come from a man aged 30-40 years with COVID-19, enrolled during active disease.

The J gene is TRBJ1-3, the V gene TRBV11-2; maybe TRBD1 (6 bases). This CDR3 is built from 15 residues. Germline CDR1 and CDR2: SGHAT and FQNNGV. V was shortened by 1 base and J by 4 bases, with 11 bases between the two germline ends. The CDR3 DNA follows: TGTGCCAGCAGCTTAGCCCAGGGGAAAGGAAACACCATATATTTT. Translating gives CASSLAQGKGNTIYF.

This clone was recorded once. The chain combines TRBV7-6 with TRBJ1-3; no clear D. The CDR3 extends over 11 amino acids. Per germline, CDR1 SGHVS and CDR2 FNYEAQ. V was clipped by 5 bases and J by 4 bases, with 3 bases between them. The CDR3, as DNA: TGTGCCAGCAGCGTAGGAAACACCATATATTTT. It codes for CASSVGNTIYF.

The CDR3 DNA sequence: TGTGCCAGCGGCCGTCTAGACGTCAATGAGCAGTTCTTC. Its translation is CASGRLDVNEQFF. This chain joins TRBV7-9 and TRBJ2-1; D gene uncertain. With 8 bases removed from V and 6 bases from J, the gap between germline ends came to 14 bases. Per the germline V gene, CDR1 is SEHNR and CDR2 is FQNEAQ (reference sequence). The CDR3 covers 13 residues.

V gene TRBV15 combines with J gene TRBJ1-1, with 8 nucleotides matching TRBD1. This CDR3 is 16 amino acids long. In germline, CDR1 is LNHNV, CDR2 YYDKDF (reference sequence). Trimming removed 3 bases from V and 3 bases from J; junction bases left unmatched: 9. CDR3 sequence: CATSSTGQGRDTEAFF. In DNA, the CDR3 is TGTGCCACCAGCAGTACAGGACAGGGTAGGGACACTGAAGCTTTCTTT.

The J gene is TRBJ2-3, the V gene TRBV19; D ambiguous. Looked up from germline, CDR1 is LNHDA and CDR2 is SQIVND (reference sequence). The CDR3 is 16 amino acids. V lost 2 bases, J lost 0 bases, and 12 bases lay in between. The DNA of the CDR3 is TGTGCCAGTAGTATACCGAGGAGTGTAAGCACAGATACGCAGTATTTT. Amino acid sequence: CASSIPRSVSTDTQYF.

As DNA, the CDR3 is TGTGCCACCAGCAGATCTACAGGGGGTTATCAGCCCCAGCATTTT. Residues: CATSRSTGGYQPQHF. This chain links TRBV15 with TRBJ1-5; 8 nucleotides match TRBD1. CDR1 and CDR2 (germline): LNHNV, YYDKDF (reference sequence). V lost 2 bases and J lost 5; bases outside the gene matches: 5. The CDR3 runs 15 residues.

The chain employs TRBV7-7 and TRBJ2-5, with 9 bases fitting TRBD1. J lost 8 bases, V lost 4 bases, and 11 bases had no gene match. This CDR3 region has 15 residues. CDR1 and CDR2 from the germline V gene are SSHAT and FNYEAQ (reference sequence). CDR3 nucleotides: TGTGCCAGCAGCTACGGGACAGGGTCGGGACAAACCCAGTACTTC. This gives the protein CASSYGTGSGQTQYF. Supplemented by reference TRBV7-7 and TRBJ2-5, the full variable domain reads GAGVSQSPRYKVTKRGQDVTLRCDPISSHATLYWYQQALGQGPEFLTYFNYEAQPDKSGLPSDRFSAERPEGSISTLTIQRTEQRDSAMYRCASSYGTGSGQTQYFGPGTRLLVL.

The chain couples TRBV12-3 or TRBV12-4 to TRBJ1-3, with 7 bases identical to TRBD1. The length of the CDR3 is 13 residues. The junction had 5 bases not matched to a gene; V was cut back by 5 bases and J by 7 bases. The CDR3 coding sequence is TGTGCCAGCAGTCCGACAGGGATGAACACCATATATTTT. This encodes CASSPTGMNTIYF.

This clone was seen only a few times. V and J are TRBV5-1 and TRBJ2-1; D ambiguous. Trimming pared 2 bases from V and 3 bases from J, leaving 9 bases between. The germline CDR1 and CDR2 sequences are SGHRS and YFSETQ. The CDR3 totals 14 residues. This chain's CDR3 is CASSFGVGYNEQFF. In nucleotides, the CDR3 is TGCGCCAGCAGCTTCGGAGTGGGCTACAATGAGCAGTTCTTC.

The CDR3 DNA is TGTGCCAGCAGCCTCGGGACAGGGAATTCCTACGAGCAGTACTTC. It is translated as CASSLGTGNSYEQYF. This chain uses TRBV9 with TRBJ2-7; TRBD1 aligns across 9 bases. V gave up 4 bases and J gave up 1 base; unmatched junction bases: 6. The germline V gene encodes CDR1 SGDLS and CDR2 YYNGEE. The length of the CDR3 is 15 residues.